This entry is about one T cell receptor (beta chain). This clone was picked up one time. Its binding antigen is unknown. No per-base quality is available; no much larger clone lies one base away. The immunoSEQ hsTCRB v3.0 assay was used at survey level resolution for TRB variable region sequencing. TRB sequencing targeted a depth of about 40,000-55,000 T-cell genomes per sample. An Illumina MiSeq with a v3 150-cycle kit was used to sequence the pooled TRB libraries. The authors' analysis ran thus. Repertoire analysis was performed in R inside a reproducible Nextflow workflow that covered QC, data transformation and analysis. Custom analyses were implemented in LymphoSeq2, an R package for AIRR-Seq data exploration. After excluding a handful of samples that yielded fewer than 5000 total TRB sequences, fewer than 200 HIV repertoires remained for analysis. Among the 190 or so HIV repertoires that were kept, some 60 were collected before ART initiation and about 130 were collected after ART initiation. Each repertoire was downsampled to 5000 TRB nucleotide sequences, and summary statistics were averaged across 100 downsampling iterations. The analysis kept only TRB sequences whose CDR3 regions were at least seven amino acids long. Diversity was assessed using a clonality score derived from Shannon entropy and using the Gini coefficient. In repertoire networks, the top 5000 CDR3 amino acid sequences were linked whenever an edit distance of one separated two sequences. GLIPH2 predicted antigen specificity groups and MHC restriction for TRB CDR3 amino acid sequences. To flag known associations with CMV, EBV, HIV or tissue antigens, CDR3 amino acid sequences were compared against VDJdb and McPAS-TCR. Pre-ART, post-ART and control groups were compared with Wilcoxon signed-rank tests and Holm-Bonferroni correction. The table was pulled from immuneACCESS by TCRdb, which kept in-frame rearrangements only. Such tables lose some clones; where checked, under half of the loss comes from unresolved V genes, and the rest has no known cause. D and trimming were read from the DNA, whereas the V and J calls and clone size are those reported in that table. The sample table shows more than 20,000 clones, and about four fifths are seen once. The leading ten clones occupy 18% of the sample.

Participants were included only if at least one PBMC sample before ART initiation and at least two post-ART samples were available. All participants with HIV were treated in the United States of America. Before DNA extraction, cryopreserved samples of roughly 0.85-11 million PBMC were thawed and then washed. At the time of the earliest PBMC sample for each participant with HIV, ages ranged from about 23 to 60 years. PBMC samples from each participant spanned 1-4 timepoints before ART initiation and 2-8 timepoints after ART initiation, with a median of 7 samples. For every participant, serial HIV viral load, CD4+ T-cell count, ART history and demographic data were obtained. A Qiagen kit on a QIAcube was used to extract genomic DNA from unsorted PBMC, with samples processed in batches of 12. This entry comes from a study of long-term antiretroviral therapy in people with HIV (dated by TCRdb to between 2020 and 2023). For context, the study as a whole: The earliest samples were collected about a decade before the 2015 WHO recommendation for immediate ART, when ART was typically delayed until CD4 counts fell. About 35% of the 30 participants with HIV were female. The cohort contributed over 150 cryopreserved PBMC samples from about 31 adults with confirmed HIV infection, collected serially over a mean of approximately six years (range 1-12). No cross-contamination during QIAcube processing was shown when test extractions of a monoclonal T-cell line were performed alongside approximately 32 polyclonal samples. A retrospective serial study tested whether ART initiation and durable HIV suppression were associated with changes in peripheral blood TRB repertoire composition and diversity.

What the study reported, not specific to this receptor: At every time point, the repertoire was dominated by expanded TRB clones first identified before ART initiation, although this dominance fluctuated and, in many PLHIV, declined after ART. Because pre-ART samples had limited cell numbers, profiling was done on unsorted PBMC rather than on sorted CD4+ and CD8+ T cells. Owing to limited PBMC availability, only the TCR beta chain was sequenced, without alpha chain pairing. No data were available on ART adherence, viral resistance or therapy changes, limiting inferences about post-ART repertoire changes. Samples dated from the mid-2000s to the late 2010s, and the ART regimens used may be less effective than current ones. Starting ART was linked to a significant rise in TRB diversity, yet even after long-term ART the diversity remained significantly lower than in transplant donor controls. Compared with controls, HIV repertoires had narrower CDR3 length ranges, and the network structure pointed to an antigen-experienced repertoire that shifted only slightly toward naive after ART.

The germline V gene encodes CDR1 SNHLY and CDR2 FYNNEI. The CDR3 sequence holds 16 residues, the cysteine and phenylalanine included. The entry retains the CDR3 DNA only, 48 bases that are in frame from base 1. V loses 2 bases, J loses 5 bases, and the germline ends lie 18 bases apart. The V and J segments used are TRBV2 and TRBJ1-2, with no reliable assignment of the D segment. The sample here was unsorted PBMCs, taken 0.5 years before starting antiretroviral therapy. The TCR comes from a man aged 35-49 years with HIV. The DNA reads TGTGCCAGCAGTGAAATATTGCGGGCGTCTGATTATGGCTACACCTTC. Translated, it gives CASSEILRASDYGYTF.